A selection of T cell receptor beta chains follows, all from one sample in a study of CD8+ T cells in alopecia areata. TCRdb keeps only in-frame clones here, not all; method: immunoSEQ multiplex PCR. The table lists approximately 42,000 clones, roughly two thirds of them singletons, with roughly 22% in the top ten. The sample in question was CD8+ T cells sorted from blood, obtained at week 4, from a patient treated with tofacitinib. These receptor sequences come from a human donor with alopecia areata. Each CDR3 is given with its conserved first and last residue. Fields, in order: J gene, V gene, clone size, D gene, CDR3 protein, CDR3 DNA. A D gene is named only where the DNA matches it firmly. Clone size, where shown, is once, few, many, or a class for clones that have expanded.

J gene: TRBJ2-3
V gene: TRBV7-3
clone size: few
D gene: TRBD2
CDR3 protein: CASSPSGGYTDTQYF
CDR3 DNA: TGTGCCAGCAGCCCCAGCGGGGGGTACACAGATACGCAGTATTTT

J gene: TRBJ2-7
V gene: TRBV12-5
clone size: -
D gene: -
CDR3 protein: CASGLALQEGQYF
CDR3 DNA: TGTGCTAGTGGTTTGGCGTTGCAGGAGGGGCAGTACTTC

J gene: TRBJ1-1
V gene: TRBV29-1
clone size: -
D gene: -
CDR3 protein: CSVVAREAFF
CDR3 DNA: TGCAGCGTTGTAGCCAGGGAAGCTTTCTTT

J gene: TRBJ1-1
V gene: TRBV19
clone size: -
D gene: -
CDR3 protein: CASSIFGRRSEEDTEAFF
CDR3 DNA: TGTGCCAGTAGTATATTCGGCAGGCGGAGCGAGGAGGACACTGAAGCTTTCTTT

J gene: TRBJ2-7
V gene: TRBV30
clone size: once
D gene: TRBD1
CDR3 protein: CAWSPGTGGKEQYF
CDR3 DNA: TGTGCCTGGAGCCCCGGGACAGGGGGAAAGGAGCAGTACTTC

J gene: TRBJ2-7
V gene: TRBV29-1
clone size: -
D gene: -
CDR3 protein: CSFRSTDTYEQYF
CDR3 DNA: TGCAGCTTCCGATCGACGGATACCTACGAGCAGTACTTC

J gene: TRBJ2-3
V gene: TRBV29-1
clone size: -
D gene: -
CDR3 protein: CSDIGLSDSTDTQYF
CDR3 DNA: TGCAGCGATATAGGGCTGTCCGACTCCACAGATACGCAGTATTTT

J gene: TRBJ2-2
V gene: TRBV5-1
clone size: -
D gene: -
CDR3 protein: CASSLASNTGELFF
CDR3 DNA: TGCGCCAGCAGCTTGGCCAGTAACACCGGGGAGCTGTTTTTT

J gene: TRBJ1-1
V gene: TRBV23-1
clone size: -
D gene: -
CDR3 protein: CASSQSGTEAFF
CDR3 DNA: TGCGCCAGCAGTCAATCTGGGACGGAAGCTTTCTTT

J gene: TRBJ1-1
V gene: TRBV30
clone size: -
D gene: -
CDR3 protein: CAWSAGGREAFF
CDR3 DNA: TGTGCCTGGAGCGCGGGAGGTCGAGAAGCTTTCTTT

J gene: TRBJ2-7
V gene: TRBV29-1
clone size: -
D gene: TRBD1
CDR3 protein: CSVEIGTGGYEQYF
CDR3 DNA: TGCAGCGTTGAAATTGGGACAGGGGGATACGAGCAGTACTTC

J gene: TRBJ2-5
V gene: TRBV27
clone size: -
D gene: -
CDR3 protein: CASSLWSGEETQYF
CDR3 DNA: TGTGCCAGCAGTTTATGGTCGGGAGAAGAGACCCAGTACTTC

J gene: TRBJ1-2
V gene: TRBV30
clone size: -
D gene: TRBD1
CDR3 protein: CAGRVEGARGYTF
CDR3 DNA: TGTGCCGGACGGGTGGAGGGGGCGAGAGGCTACACCTTC

J gene: TRBJ1-5
V gene: TRBV27
clone size: -
D gene: -
CDR3 protein: CASSPMGNQPQHF
CDR3 DNA: TGTGCCAGCAGTCCGATGGGCAATCAGCCCCAGCATTTT

J gene: TRBJ2-1
V gene: TRBV15
clone size: medium-sized
D gene: TRBD2
CDR3 protein: CATSRDSGGETNEQFF
CDR3 DNA: TGTGCCACCAGCAGGGATAGCGGGGGGGAGACCAATGAGCAGTTCTTC

J gene: TRBJ2-7
V gene: TRBV29-1
clone size: few
D gene: -
CDR3 protein: CSVEEHYEQYF
CDR3 DNA: TGCAGCGTTGAAGAGCACTACGAGCAGTACTTC

J gene: TRBJ1-2
V gene: TRBV14
clone size: -
D gene: -
CDR3 protein: CASSLGDYGYTF
CDR3 DNA: TGTGCCAGCAGCTTGGGGGACTATGGCTACACCTTC

J gene: TRBJ1-6
V gene: TRBV4-3
clone size: -
D gene: TRBD1
CDR3 protein: CASSQDRQGDSPLHF
CDR3 DNA: TGCGCCAGCAGCCAAGATAGACAGGGGGATTCACCCCTCCACTTT

J gene: TRBJ2-2
V gene: TRBV7-8
clone size: -
D gene: TRBD1
CDR3 protein: CASSLPGGRANTGELFF
CDR3 DNA: TGTGCCAGCAGCCTTCCAGGGGGTAGAGCGAACACCGGGGAGCTGTTTTTT

J gene: TRBJ1-4
V gene: TRBV29-1
clone size: -
D gene: -
CDR3 protein: CSVEGGGEKLFF
CDR3 DNA: TGCAGCGTTGAGGGGGGTGGAGAAAAACTGTTTTTT